These 4 T cell receptor beta chains originate from one sample sequenced in a study of T cell repertoires in cytomegalovirus infection. Via MiXCR, TCRdb re-called the reads, giving one row per CDR3 protein. The sample holds 600,000 to 800,000 distinct CDR3 sequences, 20% to 25% seen once. The sequenced sample consisted of CD8+ T cells from PBMCs. The receptors stem from a human donor in good health (CMV status not recorded). Some clones in this sample may be carry-over from other donors' samples.

This clonotype was observed a few times. The chain links TRBV7-9 to TRBJ2-1; D gene uncertain. This CDR3 is 11 amino acids long. V was pared by 5 bases and J by 8 bases, with 7 bases between. Germline V gives CDR1 SEHNR, CDR2 FQNEAQ (reference sequence). The CDR3 sequence: CASSETHEQFF. The CDR3 nucleotides read TGTGCCAGCAGCGAAACACATGAGCAGTTCTTC. Drawing the rest from reference TRBV7-9 and TRBJ2-1, the complete variable domain is DTGVSQNPRHKITKRGQNVTFRCDPISEHNRLYWYRQTLGQGPEFLTYFQNEAQLEKSRLLSDRFSAERPKGSFSTLEIQRTEQGDSAMYLCASSETHEQFFGPGTRLTVL.

This clonotype was seen a few times. The rearrangement joins TRBV28 to TRBJ1-6; D is uncertain. The germline V gene has CDR1 MDHEN and CDR2 SYDVKM. With 6 bases removed from V and 13 bases from J, the gap between germline ends came to 16 bases. This CDR3 region has 13 residues. Written as DNA, the CDR3 is TGTGCCAGCAGCGACCCCTCGGGCGACCCCCTCCACTTT. Protein: CASSDPSGDPLHF.

A remark on this clonotype: A much larger clone is a single base away; this may be a read error. The chain uses TRBV4-1 and TRBJ2-2, with D possibly TRBD2 on 6 matching bases. Germline CDR1 MGHRA, CDR2 YSYEKL. The CDR3 runs to 16 residues. The CDR3 reads CASSQDLVVLTGVLFF. The CDR3 DNA follows: TGCGCCAGCAGCCAAGATTTGGTGGTCCTAACGGGGGTGCTGTTTTTT.

This clonotype occurred once. This rearrangement joins TRBV27 to TRBJ2-5; D is tentatively TRBD1 or TRBD2 (6 bases each). Germline values: CDR1 MNHEY, CDR2 SMNVEV (reference sequence). Trimming removed 4 bases from V and 2 bases from J, with 17 bases in between. The CDR3 length is 16 residues. The CDR3 bases are TGTGCCAGCAGTTCTACCTCACAGGGACTTCAAGAGACCCAGTACTTC. Protein product: CASSSTSQGLQETQYF.